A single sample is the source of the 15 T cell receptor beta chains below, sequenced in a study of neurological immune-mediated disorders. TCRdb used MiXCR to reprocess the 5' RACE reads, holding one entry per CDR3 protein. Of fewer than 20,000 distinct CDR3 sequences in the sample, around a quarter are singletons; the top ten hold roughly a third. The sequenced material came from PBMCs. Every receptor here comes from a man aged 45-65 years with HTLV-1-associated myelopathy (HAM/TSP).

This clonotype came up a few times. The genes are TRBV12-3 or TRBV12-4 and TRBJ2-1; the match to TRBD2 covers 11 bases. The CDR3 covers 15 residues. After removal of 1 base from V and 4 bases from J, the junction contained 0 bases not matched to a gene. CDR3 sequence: CASSLVAGGYNEQFF. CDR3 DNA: TGTGCCAGCAGTTTAGTAGCGGGGGGGTACAATGAGCAGTTCTTC.

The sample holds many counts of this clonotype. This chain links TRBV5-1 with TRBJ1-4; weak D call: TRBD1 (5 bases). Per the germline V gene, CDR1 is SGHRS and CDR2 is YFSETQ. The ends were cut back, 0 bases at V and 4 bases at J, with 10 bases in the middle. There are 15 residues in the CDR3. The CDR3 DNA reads TGCGCCAGCAGCTTGGGGGCAGGGATTAATGAAAAACTGTTTTTT. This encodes CASSLGAGINEKLFF. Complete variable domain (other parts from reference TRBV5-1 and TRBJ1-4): KAGVTQTPRYLIKTRGQQVTLSCSPISGHRSVSWYQQTPGQGLQFLFEYFSETQRNKGNFPGRFSGRQFSNSRSEMNVSTLELGDSALYLCASSLGAGINEKLFFGSGTQLSVL.

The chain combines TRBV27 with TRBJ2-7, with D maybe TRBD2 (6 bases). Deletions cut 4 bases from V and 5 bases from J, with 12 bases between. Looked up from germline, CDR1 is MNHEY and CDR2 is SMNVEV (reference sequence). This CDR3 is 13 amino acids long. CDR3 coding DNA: TGTGCCAGCAGTTGGGGGGTCCGCGACGAGCAGTACTTC. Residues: CASSWGVRDEQYF.

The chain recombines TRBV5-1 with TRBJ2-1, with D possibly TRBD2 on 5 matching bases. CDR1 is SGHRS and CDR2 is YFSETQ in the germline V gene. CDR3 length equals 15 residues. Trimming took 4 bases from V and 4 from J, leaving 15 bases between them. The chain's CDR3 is CASSRGSNEYNEQFF. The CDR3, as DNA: TGCGCCAGCAGCCGGGGATCTAATGAATACAATGAGCAGTTCTTC.

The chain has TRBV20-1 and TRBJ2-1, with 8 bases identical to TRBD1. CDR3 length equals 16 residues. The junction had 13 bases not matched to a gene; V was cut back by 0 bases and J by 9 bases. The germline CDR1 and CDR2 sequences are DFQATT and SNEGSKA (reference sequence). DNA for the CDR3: TGCAGTGCTAGAGATAGGAGGCAGGGGGCAGATAGTGAGCAGTTCTTC. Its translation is CSARDRRQGADSEQFF.

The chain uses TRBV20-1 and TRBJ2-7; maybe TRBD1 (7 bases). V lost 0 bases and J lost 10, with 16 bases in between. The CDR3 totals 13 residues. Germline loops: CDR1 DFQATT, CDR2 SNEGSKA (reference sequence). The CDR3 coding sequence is TGCAGTGCTAGAGAAGCCGACAGGGAGGTCCAGTACTTC. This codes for CSAREADREVQYF.

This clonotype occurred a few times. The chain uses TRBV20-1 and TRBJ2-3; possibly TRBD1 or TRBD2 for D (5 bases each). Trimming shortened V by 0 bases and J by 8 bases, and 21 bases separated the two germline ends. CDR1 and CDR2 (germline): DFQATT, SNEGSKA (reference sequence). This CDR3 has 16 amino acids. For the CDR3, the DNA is TGCAGTGCTAGAGATCCCGGGACGGCCTCGCTCGGTACGCAGTATTTT. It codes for CSARDPGTASLGTQYF.

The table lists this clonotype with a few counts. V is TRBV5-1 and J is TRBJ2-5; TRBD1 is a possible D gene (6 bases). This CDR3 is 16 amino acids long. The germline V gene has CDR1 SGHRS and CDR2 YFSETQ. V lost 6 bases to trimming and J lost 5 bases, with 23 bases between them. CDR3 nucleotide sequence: TGCGCCAGCACGATCGGCTCTACAGGGCCTGGGGAGACCCAGTACTTC. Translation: CASTIGSTGPGETQYF.

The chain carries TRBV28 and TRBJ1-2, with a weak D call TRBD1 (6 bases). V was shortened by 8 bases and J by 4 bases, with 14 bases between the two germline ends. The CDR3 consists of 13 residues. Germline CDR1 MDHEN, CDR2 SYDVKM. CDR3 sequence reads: CASFLQGSYGYTF. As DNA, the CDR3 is TGTGCCAGCTTTCTCCAGGGGAGCTATGGCTACACCTTC.

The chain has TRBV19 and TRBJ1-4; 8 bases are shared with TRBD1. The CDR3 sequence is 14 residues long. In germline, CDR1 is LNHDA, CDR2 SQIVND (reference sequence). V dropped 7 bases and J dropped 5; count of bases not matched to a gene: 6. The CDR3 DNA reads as TGTGCCAGTACCCACAGGGGGGGAAATGAAAAACTGTTTTTT. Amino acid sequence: CASTHRGGNEKLFF.

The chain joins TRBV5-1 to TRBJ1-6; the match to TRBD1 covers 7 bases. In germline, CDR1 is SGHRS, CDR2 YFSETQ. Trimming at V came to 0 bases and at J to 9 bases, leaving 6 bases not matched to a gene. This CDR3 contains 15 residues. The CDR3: CASSLDPGGGSPLHF. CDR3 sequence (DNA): TGCGCCAGCAGCTTGGACCCAGGGGGAGGTTCACCCCTCCACTTT.

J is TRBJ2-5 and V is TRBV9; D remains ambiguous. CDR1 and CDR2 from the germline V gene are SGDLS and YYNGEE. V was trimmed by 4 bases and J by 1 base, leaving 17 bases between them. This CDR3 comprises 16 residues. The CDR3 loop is CASSPRVGNGQETQYF. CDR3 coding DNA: TGTGCCAGCAGCCCTAGGGTGGGGAACGGCCAAGAGACCCAGTACTTC. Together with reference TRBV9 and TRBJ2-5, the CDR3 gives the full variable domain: DSGVTQTPKHLITATGQRVTLRCSPRSGDLSVYWYQQSLDQGLQFLIQYYNGEERAKGNILERFSAQQFPDLHSELNLSSLELGDSALYFCASSPRVGNGQETQYFGPGTRLLVL.

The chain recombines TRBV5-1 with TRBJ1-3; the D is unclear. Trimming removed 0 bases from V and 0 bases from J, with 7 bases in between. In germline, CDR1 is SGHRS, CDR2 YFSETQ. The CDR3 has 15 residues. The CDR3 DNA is TGCGCCAGCAGCTTGGACGGATTCTCTGGAAACACCATATATTTT. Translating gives CASSLDGFSGNTIYF.

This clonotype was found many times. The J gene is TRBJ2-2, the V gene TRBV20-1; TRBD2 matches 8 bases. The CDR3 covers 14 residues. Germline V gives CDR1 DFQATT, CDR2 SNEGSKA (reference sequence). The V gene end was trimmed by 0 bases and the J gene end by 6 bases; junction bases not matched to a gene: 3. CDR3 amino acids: CSAREGGGPGELFF. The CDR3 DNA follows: TGCAGTGCTAGAGAGGGCGGGGGGCCCGGGGAGCTGTTTTTT.

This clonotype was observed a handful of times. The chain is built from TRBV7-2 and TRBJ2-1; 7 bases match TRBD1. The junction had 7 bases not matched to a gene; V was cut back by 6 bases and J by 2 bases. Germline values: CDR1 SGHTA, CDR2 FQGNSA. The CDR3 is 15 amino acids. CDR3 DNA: TGTGCCAGCAGGTCATCCGGGACAGCCTACAATGAGCAGTTCTTC. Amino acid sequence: CASRSSGTAYNEQFF.